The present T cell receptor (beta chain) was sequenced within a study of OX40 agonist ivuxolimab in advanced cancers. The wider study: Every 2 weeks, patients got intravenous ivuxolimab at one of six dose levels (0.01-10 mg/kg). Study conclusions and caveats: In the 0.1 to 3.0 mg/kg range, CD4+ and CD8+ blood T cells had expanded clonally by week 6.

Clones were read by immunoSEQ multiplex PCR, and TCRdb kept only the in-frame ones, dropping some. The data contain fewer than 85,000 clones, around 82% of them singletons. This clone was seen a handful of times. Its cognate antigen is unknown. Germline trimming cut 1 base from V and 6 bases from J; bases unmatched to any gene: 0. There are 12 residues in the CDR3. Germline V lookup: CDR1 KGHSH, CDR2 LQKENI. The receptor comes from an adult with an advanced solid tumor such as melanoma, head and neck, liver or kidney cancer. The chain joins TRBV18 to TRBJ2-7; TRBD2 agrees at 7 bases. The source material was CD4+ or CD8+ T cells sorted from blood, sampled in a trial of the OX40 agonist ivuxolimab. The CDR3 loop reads CASSPRGGEQYF. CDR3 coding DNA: TGTGCCAGCTCACCACGGGGGGGCGAGCAGTACTTC.